Described below is a single T cell receptor (beta chain) sequence and its context. This sample was included in a study of shared clonotypes between healthy human individuals. The wider study: Three men and a couple of women, aged 18 to 49, were donors. There were three CD4 naive, three CD4 memory, two CD8 naive and one CD8 memory plates per donor.

Genomic DNA from each subset was divided evenly over several immunoSEQ plates. Original handling: There were no quality scores in the junction-only immunoSEQ sequences, so filtering differed. Generated by immunoSEQ multiplex PCR, the TCRdb table keeps only in-frame clones and is missing some. The DNA gave D and trimming, while V, J and clone size come from that table. The sample gives approximately 2.4 million clones, almost 96% of which show up once; 0.1% to 0.15% is in the top ten. The CDR3 sequence is 12 residues long. Trimming removed 4 bases from V and 3 bases from J, with 8 bases in between. CDR1 is SGHRS and CDR2 is YFSETQ in the germline V gene.

V and J are TRBV5-1 and TRBJ2-7; D is ambiguous. The sequence derives from a man between 18 and 29 years old in good health. Sequences were obtained from naive CD4+ T cells sorted from blood. Specified subset: CD45RA+ positively selected. CDR3 sequence: CASSQQFYEQYF. DNA for the CDR3: TGCGCCAGCAGCCAACAATTCTACGAGCAGTACTTC.